These 27 T cell receptor beta chains were sequenced from one sample in a study of blood T cell repertoires in COVID-19. The data were produced by immunoSEQ multiplex PCR, yet TCRdb's version contains in-frame clones alone and is incomplete. The sample includes some 260,000 clones, more than 70% of them seen just once. Sequences were obtained from peripheral blood. The source of these receptors is a woman in her forties who had recovered from COVID-19.

The genes are TRBV4-3 and TRBJ1-3; D not certain. Germline V gene lookup returns CDR1 LGHNA and CDR2 YSLEER. The CDR3 covers 17 residues. Trimming removed 0 bases from V and 2 bases from J, with 14 bases in between. The CDR3 coding sequence is TGCGCCAGCAGCCAAGATCTTCCCGGAGGAGCTGGAAACACCATATATTTT. Protein: CASSQDLPGGAGNTIYF.

J is TRBJ1-2 and V is TRBV15; TRBD1 aligns across 7 bases. Germline V gene sequence: CDR1 LNHNV, CDR2 YYDKDF (reference sequence). Unmatched junction bases numbered 10, after V lost 0 bases and J lost 0 bases. This CDR3 has 18 residues. CDR3 nucleotide sequence: TGTGCCACCAGCAGAGATCGACAGGGTCGGCTAGCTAACTATGGCTACACCTTC. Protein product: CATSRDRQGRLANYGYTF.

V gene TRBV12-5 combines with J gene TRBJ1-5, with D perhaps matching TRBD1 (5 bases). Germline V gives CDR1 LGHNT, CDR2 FRNRAP. The V and J ends lost 7 bases and 0 bases respectively, with 19 bases between them. This CDR3 has 17 amino acids. Written as DNA, the CDR3 is TGTGCTAGTGCCTCGTCCGGAGGGGACTATAGCAATCAGCCCCAGCATTTT. Amino acid sequence: CASASSGGDYSNQPQHF.

The genes are TRBV6-5 and TRBJ2-4; D uncertain. The CDR3 has 13 residues. Trimming left V 2 bases short and J 2 bases short, with 4 bases between. Per germline, CDR1 MNHEY and CDR2 SVGAGI. Written as DNA, the CDR3 is TGTGCCAGCAGTTACGCGCCCAAAAACATTCAGTACTTC. As protein: CASSYAPKNIQYF.

The J gene is TRBJ2-7, the V gene TRBV7-2; 7 nucleotides line up with TRBD2. Per the germline V gene, CDR1 is SGHTA and CDR2 is FQGNSA. The CDR3 runs 15 residues. V lost 2 bases to trimming and J lost 2 bases; unmatched junction nucleotides: 6. The CDR3 spells CASSLRAGEPYEQYF. The CDR3 DNA is TGTGCCAGCAGCTTACGGGCGGGGGAACCCTACGAGCAGTACTTC.

The V gene is TRBV3-1 (or the pseudogene TRBV3-2), the J gene TRBJ2-4; tentatively, D is TRBD1 (5 bases). V lost 5 bases and J lost 1, with 12 bases in between. Germline assignment: CDR1 LGHDT and CDR2 YNNKEL (reference sequence). CDR3 size: 15 residues. CDR3 sequence (DNA): TGTGCCAGCAGCTCCCGACAGTTCGCCAAAAACATTCAGTACTTC. The encoded protein is CASSSRQFAKNIQYF.

The J gene is TRBJ2-5, the V gene TRBV6-5; TRBD2 might be the D (6 bases). V dropped 2 bases and J dropped 1 base, with 8 bases sitting between them. The germline V gene encodes CDR1 MNHEY and CDR2 SVGAGI. This CDR3 comprises 14 residues. The CDR3 DNA reads TGTGCCAGCAGTTACGGCGGGGTCCAAGAGACCCAGTACTTC. This sequence encodes CASSYGGVQETQYF.

CDR3 sequence (DNA): TGTGCCAGCTCAAATAATAGACAGGGAATTGCAGATACGCAGTATTTT. Residues: CASSNNRQGIADTQYF. The chain recombines TRBV18 with TRBJ2-3; 7 positions agree with TRBD1. Germline values: CDR1 KGHSH, CDR2 LQKENI. V gave up 5 bases and J gave up 4 bases; unmatched junction bases: 12. There are 16 residues in the CDR3.

The chain joins TRBV5-3 to TRBJ2-1, with 7 bases fitting TRBD1. TRBV5-3 is designated an ORF whose function remains uncertain. There are 17 residues in the CDR3. The J segment lost 0 bases and the V segment lost 4 bases, leaving 10 bases of the junction unmatched. CDR3 residues: CARSGGQNLSSYNEQFF. CDR3 sequence (DNA): TGTGCCAGAAGCGGGGGACAGAATTTGAGCTCCTACAATGAGCAGTTCTTC.

This clone has more than one count but fewer than ten. V and J are TRBV7-6 and TRBJ1-2; 7 bases are shared with TRBD1. Looked up from germline, CDR1 is SGHVS and CDR2 is FNYEAQ. CDR3 length equals 13 residues. The trim removed 5 bases at V and 5 bases at J, leaving 5 bases unmatched. The CDR3 coding sequence is TGTGCCAGCAGCCACCCAGGGGGGTATGGCTACACCTTC. It codes for CASSHPGGYGYTF.

The chain employs TRBV25-1 and TRBJ1-2; D ambiguous. From germline, CDR1 is MGHDK and CDR2 SYGVNS. The CDR3 extends over 13 amino acids. Trimming stripped 3 bases from V and 2 bases from J, with 7 bases between. The CDR3 is CASSDPGNYGYTF. The CDR3 DNA reads as TGTGCCAGCAGTGATCCGGGGAACTATGGCTACACCTTC.

The sample holds one count of this clone. V is TRBV7-2 and J is TRBJ2-5, with TRBD2 matching over 14 bases. This CDR3 is 15 amino acids long. Germline V lookup: CDR1 SGHTA, CDR2 FQGNSA. The V and J ends lost 1 base and 14 bases, in that order; junction bases with no gene match: 9. CDR3: CASSLGSGTSGGLYF. DNA of the CDR3: TGTGCCAGCAGCTTAGGATCCGGGACTAGCGGGGGACTATACTTC.

The gene calls are TRBV5-1 and TRBJ2-7; maybe TRBD1 (6 bases). V lost 0 bases to trimming and J lost 0 bases, with 16 bases between them. Germline lookup yields CDR1 SGHRS and CDR2 YFSETQ. The CDR3 covers 17 residues. This CDR3 is CASSLASRTDSSYEQYF. The DNA for the CDR3 is TGCGCCAGCAGCTTGGCCTCTAGGACAGACAGCTCCTACGAGCAGTACTTC.

The V gene is TRBV9, the J gene TRBJ1-2; TRBD1 might be the D (5 bases). Germline V gives CDR1 SGDLS, CDR2 YYNGEE. V lost 3 bases, J lost 0 bases, and 9 bases lay in between. This CDR3 contains 14 residues. CDR3 residues: CASSGRGPNYGYTF. CDR3 nucleotides: TGTGCCAGCAGCGGAAGGGGTCCTAACTATGGCTACACCTTC.

The V call is TRBV7-2, the J call TRBJ2-5, with TRBD2 as a possible D gene (5 bases). The CDR3 runs 15 residues. V shed 3 bases and J shed 5 bases, with 16 bases lying between them. Germline CDR1 and CDR2: SGHTA and FQGNSA. The CDR3 nucleotides are TGTGCCAGCAGCTTTAGGGAGCCCAAAGGGGAGACCCAGTACTTC. Translation gives CASSFREPKGETQYF. The full variable domain, completed using reference TRBV7-2 and TRBJ2-5, is GAGVSQSPSNKVTEKGKDVELRCDPISGHTALYWYRQSLGQGLEFLIYFQGNSAPDKSGLPSDRFSAERTGGSVSTLTIQRTQQEDSAVYLCASSFREPKGETQYFGPGTRLLVL.

The chain carries TRBV6-5 and TRBJ1-3, with TRBD1 matching over 9 bases. The CDR3 covers 15 residues. J gave up 2 bases and V 6 bases, and 5 bases lay outside the gene matches. Germline V gene sequence: CDR1 MNHEY, CDR2 SVGAGI. The CDR3 loop is CASRRTGGAGNTIYF. CDR3 nucleotides: TGTGCCAGCAGGCGTACAGGGGGCGCTGGAAACACCATATATTTT.

About this clone itself: This same CDR3 is encoded by further DNA sequences in the sample. The chain links TRBV19 to TRBJ2-7; perhaps TRBD1 as D (5 bases). V lost 3 bases to trimming and J lost 2 bases, with 8 bases between them. The CDR3 sequence is 13 residues long. Germline lookup yields CDR1 LNHDA and CDR2 SQIVND (reference sequence). CDR3 sequence (DNA): TGTGCCAGTAGTATGGGCAGGGCCTACGAGCAGTACTTC. Residues: CASSMGRAYEQYF.

This rearrangement joins TRBV7-2 to TRBJ2-2; TRBD1 matches 8 bases. The CDR3 has 14 amino acids. The germline V gene encodes CDR1 SGHTA and CDR2 FQGNSA. The junction had 7 bases not matched to a gene; V was cut back by 6 bases and J by 7 bases. The CDR3 loop is CASSSDREHGELFF. Here the CDR3 DNA reads TGTGCCAGCAGTTCGGACAGGGAGCACGGGGAGCTGTTTTTT.

The rearrangement uses TRBV3-1 (or the pseudogene TRBV3-2) and TRBJ2-5; TRBD1 matches 10 bases. The CDR3 contains 17 residues. Germline assignment: CDR1 LGHDT and CDR2 YNNKEL (reference sequence). The trim removed 0 bases at V and 1 base at J, leaving 5 bases unmatched. CDR3 in DNA: TGTGCCAGCAGCCAAGACGGGACAGGGGTCCTCCAAGAGACCCAGTACTTC. Translating it yields CASSQDGTGVLQETQYF.

The chain carries TRBV7-9 and TRBJ2-2; D is possibly TRBD2 (6 bases). The CDR3 runs 15 residues. From germline, CDR1 is SEHNR and CDR2 FQNEAQ (reference sequence). Trimming stripped 1 base from V and 5 bases from J, with 11 bases between. CDR3 loop: CASSLGAGRTGELFF. The CDR3 nucleotides are TGTGCCAGCAGCTTAGGTGCGGGAAGGACCGGGGAGCTGTTTTTT.

This clone turned up a few times. The chain uses TRBV4-3 and TRBJ2-1; TRBD2 matches 7 bases. The V and J ends lost 3 bases and 3 bases, in that order; junction bases with no gene match: 5. The V gene's germline CDR1 is LGHNA and CDR2 YSLEER. The CDR3 spans 15 residues. The CDR3 protein is CASSHQRGYYNEQFF. The CDR3 nucleotides are TGCGCCAGCAGCCACCAGCGGGGATACTACAATGAGCAGTTCTTC.

The V gene is TRBV11-1, the J gene TRBJ1-1, with 11 bases identical to TRBD1. This CDR3 has 15 amino acids. The germline CDR1 and CDR2 sequences are SGHAT and FQDESV (reference sequence). V dropped 5 bases and J dropped 11; count of bases not matched to a gene: 13. The CDR3 region has the DNA TGTGCCAGCAGCCGGGTCGAGGACAGGGGGCTAAACGCTTTCTTT. Residues: CASSRVEDRGLNAFF.

The chain recombines TRBV5-5 with TRBJ2-3; 11 nucleotides line up with TRBD2. Germline CDR1 and CDR2: SGHKS and YYEKEE (reference sequence). V lost 4 bases, J lost 2 bases, and 6 bases stayed unmatched. There are 16 residues in the CDR3. The CDR3 is CASSRRTSGYTDTQYF. The CDR3 nucleotides are TGTGCCAGCAGCAGAAGGACTAGCGGGTACACAGATACGCAGTATTTT. Full variable domain (remainder filled in from reference TRBV5-5 and TRBJ2-3): DAGVTQSPTHLIKTRGQQVTLRCSPISGHKSVSWYQQVLGQGPQFIFQYYEKEERGRGNFPDRFSARQFPNYSSELNVNALLLGDSALYLCASSRRTSGYTDTQYFGPGTRLTVL.

The V call is TRBV6-9, the J call TRBJ2-2; TRBD1 matches at 7 bases. CDR3 size: 15 residues. From germline, CDR1 is MNHGY and CDR2 SVAAGI. J gave up 6 bases and V 6 bases, and 10 bases lay outside the gene matches. The CDR3 spells CASRERPTGPGELFF. CDR3 nucleotide sequence: TGTGCCAGCAGGGAGCGCCCGACAGGGCCCGGGGAGCTGTTTTTT.

The J gene is TRBJ1-3, the V gene TRBV12-3 or TRBV12-4; no definite D call. The length of the CDR3 is 12 residues. V was cut by 5 bases and J by 7 bases, with 9 bases left in between. As DNA, the CDR3 is TGTGCCAGCAGTACCGAAGCGAACACCATATATTTT. Translated: CASSTEANTIYF.

The chain is built from TRBV4-1 and TRBJ2-4; D is unclear. Trimming pared 3 bases from V and 5 bases from J, leaving 17 bases between. Germline CDR1 reads MGHRA; CDR2 reads YSYEKL. The CDR3 contains 16 residues. CDR3 residues: CASSHLLAGGENIQYF. Here the CDR3 DNA reads TGCGCCAGCAGCCACCTTCTGGCCGGCGGCGAAAACATTCAGTACTTC.

This chain links TRBV18 with TRBJ2-3; 8 nucleotides line up with TRBD1. The trim removed 3 bases at V and 3 bases at J, leaving 8 bases unmatched. The germline V gene has CDR1 KGHSH and CDR2 LQKENI. The CDR3 has 16 amino acids. This chain's CDR3 is CASSPLQGVNTDTQYF. The DNA of the CDR3 is TGTGCCAGCTCACCGCTACAGGGGGTAAATACAGATACGCAGTATTTT. Full variable domain (missing parts from reference TRBV18 and TRBJ2-3): NAGVMQNPRHLVRRRGQEARLRCSPMKGHSHVYWYRQLPEEGLKFMVYLQKENIIDESGMPKERFSAEFPKEGPSILRIQQVVRGDSAAYFCASSPLQGVNTDTQYFGPGTRLTVL.